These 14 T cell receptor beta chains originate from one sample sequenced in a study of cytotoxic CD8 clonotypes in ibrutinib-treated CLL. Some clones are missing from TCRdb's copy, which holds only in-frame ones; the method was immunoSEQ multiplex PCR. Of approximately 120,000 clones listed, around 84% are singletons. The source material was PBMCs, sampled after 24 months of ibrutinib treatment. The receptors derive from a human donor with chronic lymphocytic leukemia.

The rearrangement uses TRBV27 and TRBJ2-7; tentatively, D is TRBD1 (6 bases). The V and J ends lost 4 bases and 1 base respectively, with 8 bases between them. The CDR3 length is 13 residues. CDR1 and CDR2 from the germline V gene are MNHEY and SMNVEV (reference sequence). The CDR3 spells CASSSRGSYEQYF. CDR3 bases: TGTGCCAGCAGTTCCAGGGGATCCTACGAGCAGTACTTC.

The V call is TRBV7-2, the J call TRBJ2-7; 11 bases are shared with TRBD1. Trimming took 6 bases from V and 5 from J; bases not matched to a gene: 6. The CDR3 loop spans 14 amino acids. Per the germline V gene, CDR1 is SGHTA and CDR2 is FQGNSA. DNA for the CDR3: TGTGCCAGCAGGATAGGACAGGGGGCACACGAGCAGTACTTC. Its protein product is CASRIGQGAHEQYF.

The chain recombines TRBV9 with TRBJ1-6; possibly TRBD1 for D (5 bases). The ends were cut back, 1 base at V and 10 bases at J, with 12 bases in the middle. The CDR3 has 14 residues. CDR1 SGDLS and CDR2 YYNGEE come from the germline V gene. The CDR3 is CASSVLGRESPLHF. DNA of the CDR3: TGTGCCAGCAGCGTATTAGGCAGGGAGTCACCCCTCCACTTT.

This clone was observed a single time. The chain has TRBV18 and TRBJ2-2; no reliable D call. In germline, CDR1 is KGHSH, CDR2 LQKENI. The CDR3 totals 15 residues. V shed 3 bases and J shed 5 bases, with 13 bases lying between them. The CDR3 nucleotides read TGTGCCAGCTCACCCCTCGAAGCGTGGACCGGGGAGCTGTTTTTT. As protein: CASSPLEAWTGELFF.

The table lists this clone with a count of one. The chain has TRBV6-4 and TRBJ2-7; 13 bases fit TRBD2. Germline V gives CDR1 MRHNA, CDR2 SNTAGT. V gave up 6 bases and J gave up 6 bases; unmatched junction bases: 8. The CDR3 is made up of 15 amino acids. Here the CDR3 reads CASSPTSGGAGEQYF. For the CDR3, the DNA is TGTGCCAGCAGCCCCACTAGCGGGGGGGCCGGCGAGCAGTACTTC.

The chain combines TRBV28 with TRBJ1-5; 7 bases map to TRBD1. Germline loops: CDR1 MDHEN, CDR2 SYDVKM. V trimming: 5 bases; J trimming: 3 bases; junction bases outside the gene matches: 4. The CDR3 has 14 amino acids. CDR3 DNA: TGTGCCAGCAGTACCGGGACAGCCAATCAGCCCCAGCATTTT. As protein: CASSTGTANQPQHF.

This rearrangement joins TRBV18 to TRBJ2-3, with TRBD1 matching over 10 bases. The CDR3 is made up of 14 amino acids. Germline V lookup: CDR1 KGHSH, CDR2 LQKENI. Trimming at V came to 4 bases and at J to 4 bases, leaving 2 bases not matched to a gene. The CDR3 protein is CASSLGQGSDTQYF. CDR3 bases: TGTGCCAGCTCACTGGGACAGGGGTCAGATACGCAGTATTTT.

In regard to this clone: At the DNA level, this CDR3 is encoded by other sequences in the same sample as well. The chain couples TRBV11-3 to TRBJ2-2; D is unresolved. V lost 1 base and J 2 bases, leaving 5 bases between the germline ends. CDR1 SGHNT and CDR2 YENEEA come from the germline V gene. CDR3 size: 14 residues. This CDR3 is CASSLGGNTGELFF. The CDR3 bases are TGTGCCAGCAGCTTAGGGGGAAACACCGGGGAGCTGTTTTTT.

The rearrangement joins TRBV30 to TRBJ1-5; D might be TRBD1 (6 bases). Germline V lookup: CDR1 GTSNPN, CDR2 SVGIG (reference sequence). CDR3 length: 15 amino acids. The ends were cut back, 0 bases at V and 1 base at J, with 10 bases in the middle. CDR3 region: CAWSVGTLSNQPQHF. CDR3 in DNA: TGTGCCTGGAGTGTTGGGACACTAAGCAATCAGCCCCAGCATTTT. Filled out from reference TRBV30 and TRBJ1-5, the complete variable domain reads SQTIHQWPATLVQPVGSPLSLECTVEGTSNPNLYWYRQAAGRGLQLLFYSVGIGQISSEVPQNLSASRPQDRQFILSSKKLLLSDSGFYLCAWSVGTLSNQPQHFGDGTRLSIL.

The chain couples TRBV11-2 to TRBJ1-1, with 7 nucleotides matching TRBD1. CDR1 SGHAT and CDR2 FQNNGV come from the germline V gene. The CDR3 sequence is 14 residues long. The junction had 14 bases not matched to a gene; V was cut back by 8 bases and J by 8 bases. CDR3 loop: CASRTTGTIGEAFF. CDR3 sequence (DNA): TGTGCCAGCCGAACGACAGGGACGATTGGGGAAGCTTTCTTT. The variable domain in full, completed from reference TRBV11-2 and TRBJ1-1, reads EAGVAQSPRYKIIEKRQSVAFWCNPISGHATLYWYQQILGQGPKLLIQFQNNGVVDDSQLPKDRFSAERLKGVDSTLKIQPAKLEDSAVYLCASRTTGTIGEAFFGQGTRLTVV.

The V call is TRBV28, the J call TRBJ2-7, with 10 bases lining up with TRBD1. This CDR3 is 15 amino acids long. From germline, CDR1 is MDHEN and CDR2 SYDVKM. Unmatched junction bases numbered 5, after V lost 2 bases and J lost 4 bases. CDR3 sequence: CASSLGGQGRYEQYF. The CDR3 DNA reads TGTGCCAGCAGTTTAGGGGGACAGGGGAGGTACGAGCAGTACTTC.

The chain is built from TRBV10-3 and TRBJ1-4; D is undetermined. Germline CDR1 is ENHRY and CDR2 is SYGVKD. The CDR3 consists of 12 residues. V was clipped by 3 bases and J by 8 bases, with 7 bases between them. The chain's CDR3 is CAISDPGEKLFF. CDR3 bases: TGTGCCATCAGTGACCCGGGGGAAAAACTGTTTTTT.

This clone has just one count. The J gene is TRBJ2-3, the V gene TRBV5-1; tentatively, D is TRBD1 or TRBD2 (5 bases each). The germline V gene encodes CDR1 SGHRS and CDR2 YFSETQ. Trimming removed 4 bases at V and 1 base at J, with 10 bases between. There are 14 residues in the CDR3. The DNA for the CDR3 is TGCGCCAGCAGCCCGGGACCCGGCACAGATACGCAGTATTTT. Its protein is CASSPGPGTDTQYF. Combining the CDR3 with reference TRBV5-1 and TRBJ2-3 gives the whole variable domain KAGVTQTPRYLIKTRGQQVTLSCSPISGHRSVSWYQQTPGQGLQFLFEYFSETQRNKGNFPGRFSGRQFSNSRSEMNVSTLELGDSALYLCASSPGPGTDTQYFGPGTRLTVL.

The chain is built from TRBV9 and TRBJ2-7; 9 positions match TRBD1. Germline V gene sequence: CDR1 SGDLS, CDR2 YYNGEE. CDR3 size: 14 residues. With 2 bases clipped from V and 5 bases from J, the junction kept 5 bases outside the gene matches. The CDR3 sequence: CASSVSGTGNEQYF. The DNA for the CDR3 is TGTGCCAGCAGCGTGTCCGGGACAGGGAACGAGCAGTACTTC. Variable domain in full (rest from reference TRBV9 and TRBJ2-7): DSGVTQTPKHLITATGQRVTLRCSPRSGDLSVYWYQQSLDQGLQFLIQYYNGEERAKGNILERFSAQQFPDLHSELNLSSLELGDSALYFCASSVSGTGNEQYFGPGTRLTVT.